This TCR beta chain came from a study of shared clonotypes between healthy human individuals. Study background: Each donor had three CD4 naive, three CD4 memory, two CD8 naive and one CD8 memory plate. Study-wide results and caveats: Clonotypes which were not shared had lower generation probabilities than clonotypes that all four donors shared. Incomplete sequencing of sorted subsets was indicated by rarefaction despite large depth.

Both subsets, CD45RA+ naive and CD45RA-negative memory, were split from the CD4+ cells. Using immunoSEQ multiplex PCR, the repertoire was profiled, and TCRdb retains in-frame clones only, with some absent. The data show about 1 million clones, under 80% seen once. The germline V gene encodes CDR1 MDHEN and CDR2 SYDVKM. V was shortened by 6 bases and J by 8 bases, with 10 bases between the two germline ends. The CDR3 spans 11 residues. Points on this clone: Its antigen is currently unknown.

The sequence was collected from a man younger than 30 in good health. The chain has TRBV28 and TRBJ1-2, with D unresolved. The sequencing sample was made of memory CD4+ T cells sorted from blood. The subset was: CD45RA-negative fraction. The CDR3 spells CASSLKRGYTF. CDR3 nucleotide sequence: TGTGCCAGCAGCCTTAAAAGGGGCTACACCTTC.